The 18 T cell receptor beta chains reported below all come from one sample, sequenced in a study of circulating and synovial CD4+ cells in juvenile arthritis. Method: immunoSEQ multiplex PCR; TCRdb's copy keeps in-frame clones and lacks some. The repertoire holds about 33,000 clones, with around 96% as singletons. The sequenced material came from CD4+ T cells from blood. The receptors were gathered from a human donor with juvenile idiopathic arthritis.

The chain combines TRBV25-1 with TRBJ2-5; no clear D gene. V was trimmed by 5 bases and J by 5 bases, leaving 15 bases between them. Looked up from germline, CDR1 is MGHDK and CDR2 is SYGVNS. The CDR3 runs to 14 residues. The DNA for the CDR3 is TGTGCCAGCAGTCAAGGAACAGATGTGGAGACCCAGTACTTC. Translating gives CASSQGTDVETQYF.

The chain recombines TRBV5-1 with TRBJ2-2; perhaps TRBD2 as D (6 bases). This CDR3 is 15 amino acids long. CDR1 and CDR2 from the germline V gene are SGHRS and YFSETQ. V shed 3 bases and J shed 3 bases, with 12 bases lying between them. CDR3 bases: TGCGCCAGCAGCTGGGACTCCCACTACACCGGGGAGCTGTTTTTT. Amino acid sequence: CASSWDSHYTGELFF. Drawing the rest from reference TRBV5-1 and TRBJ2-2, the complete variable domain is KAGVTQTPRYLIKTRGQQVTLSCSPISGHRSVSWYQQTPGQGLQFLFEYFSETQRNKGNFPGRFSGRQFSNSRSEMNVSTLELGDSALYLCASSWDSHYTGELFFGEGSRLTVL.

CDR3 sequence: CASSPQGTGNQPQHF. DNA of the CDR3: TGTGCCAGCAGCCCCCAGGGTACGGGCAATCAGCCCCAGCATTTT. This sequence joins TRBV9 and TRBJ1-5; D possibly corresponds to TRBD1 (5 bases). Trimming left V 4 bases short and J 2 bases short, with 13 bases between. CDR1 is SGDLS, CDR2 YYNGEE, per germline. This CDR3 region has 15 residues.

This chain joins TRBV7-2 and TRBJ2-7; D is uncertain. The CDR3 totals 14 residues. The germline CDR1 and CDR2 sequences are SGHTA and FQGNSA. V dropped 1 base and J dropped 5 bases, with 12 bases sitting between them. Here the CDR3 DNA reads TGTGCCAGCAGCTTAGTGCAAAGCATAAACGAGCAGTACTTC. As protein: CASSLVQSINEQYF.

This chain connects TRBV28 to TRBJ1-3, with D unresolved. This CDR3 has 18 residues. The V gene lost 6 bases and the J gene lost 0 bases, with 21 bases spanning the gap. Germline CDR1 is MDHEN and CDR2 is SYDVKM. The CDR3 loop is CASSHSQQSLISGNTIYF. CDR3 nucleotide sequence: TGTGCCAGCAGCCATTCACAGCAAAGCCTCATCTCTGGAAACACCATATATTTT.

The DNA of the CDR3 is TGTGCCAGCAGCGCCATAGCGGGGTTCGGGAATGAGCAGTTCTTC. Its translation is CASSAIAGFGNEQFF. This chain links TRBV9 with TRBJ2-1, with 8 bases matching TRBD2. The CDR3 spans 15 residues. The germline CDR1 and CDR2 sequences are SGDLS and YYNGEE. V trimming: 3 bases; J trimming: 7 bases; junction bases outside the gene matches: 9.

For the CDR3, the DNA is TGTGCCAGCAGCCGGATATCGGGGGGTTTATTGGACGAGCAGTACTTC. Translated: CASSRISGGLLDEQYF. The chain combines TRBV5-5 with TRBJ2-7, with TRBD2 matching over 7 bases. Trimming at V came to 4 bases and at J to 5 bases, leaving 15 bases not matched to a gene. From germline, CDR1 is SGHKS and CDR2 YYEKEE (reference sequence). This CDR3 has 16 amino acids.

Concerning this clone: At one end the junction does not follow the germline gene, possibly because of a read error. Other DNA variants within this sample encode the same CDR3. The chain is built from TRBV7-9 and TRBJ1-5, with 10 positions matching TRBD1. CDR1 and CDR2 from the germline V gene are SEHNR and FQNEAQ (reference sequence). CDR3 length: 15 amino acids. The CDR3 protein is CASSLAGTGAQPQHF. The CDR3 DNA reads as TGTGCCAGCAGCCTAGCGGGGACAGGGGCCCAGCCCCAGCATTTT. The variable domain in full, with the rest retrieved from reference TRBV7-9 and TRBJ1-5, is DTGVSQNPRHKITKRGQNVTFRCDPISEHNRLYWYRQTLGQGPEFLTYFQNEAQLEKSRLLSDRFSAERPKGSFSTLEIQRTEQGDSAMYLCASSLAGTGAQPQHFGDGTRLSIL.

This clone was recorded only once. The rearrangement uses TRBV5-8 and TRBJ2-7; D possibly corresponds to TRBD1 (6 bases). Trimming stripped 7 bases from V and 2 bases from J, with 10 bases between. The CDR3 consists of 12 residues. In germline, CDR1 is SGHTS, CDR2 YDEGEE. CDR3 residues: CASRDTTYEQYF. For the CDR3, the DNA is TGTGCCAGCCGGGACACCACCTACGAGCAGTACTTC.

The CDR3 is CASSLGLTGGYNEQFF. Written as DNA, the CDR3 is TGTGCCAGCAGCTTAGGGTTGACAGGGGGATACAATGAGCAGTTCTTC. The chain joins TRBV7-8 to TRBJ2-1, with TRBD1 matching 9 bases. V dropped 1 base and J dropped 4; count of bases not matched to a gene: 5. CDR1 and CDR2 from the germline V gene are SGHVS and FQNEAQ. The CDR3 is 16 amino acids.

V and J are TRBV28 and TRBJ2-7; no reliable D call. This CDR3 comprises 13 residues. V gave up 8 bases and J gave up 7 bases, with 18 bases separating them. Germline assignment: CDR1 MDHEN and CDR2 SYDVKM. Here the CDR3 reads CASYSVSPQEQYF. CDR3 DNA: TGTGCCAGCTATTCCGTCAGTCCGCAAGAGCAGTACTTC.

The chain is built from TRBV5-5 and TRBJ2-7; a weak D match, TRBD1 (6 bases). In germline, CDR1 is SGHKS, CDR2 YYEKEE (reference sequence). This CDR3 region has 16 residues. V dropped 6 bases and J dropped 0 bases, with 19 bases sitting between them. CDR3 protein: CASNNPGEGSSYEQYF. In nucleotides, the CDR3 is TGTGCCAGCAACAACCCAGGGGAAGGAAGCTCCTACGAGCAGTACTTC.

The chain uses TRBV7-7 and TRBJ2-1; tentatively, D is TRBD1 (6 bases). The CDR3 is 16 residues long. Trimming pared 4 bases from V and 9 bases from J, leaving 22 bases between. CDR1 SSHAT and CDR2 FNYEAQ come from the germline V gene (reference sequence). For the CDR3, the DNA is TGTGCCAGCAGCTCGGGACATAAATACCTGGACGGTGAGCAGTTCTTC. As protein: CASSSGHKYLDGEQFF.

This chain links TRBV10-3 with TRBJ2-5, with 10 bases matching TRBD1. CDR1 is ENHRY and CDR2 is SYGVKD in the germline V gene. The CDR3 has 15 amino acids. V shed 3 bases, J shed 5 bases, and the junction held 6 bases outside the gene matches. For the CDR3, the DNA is TGTGCCATCAGTGAACCGACAGGGGGCGGCGAGACCCAGTACTTC. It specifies CAISEPTGGGETQYF.

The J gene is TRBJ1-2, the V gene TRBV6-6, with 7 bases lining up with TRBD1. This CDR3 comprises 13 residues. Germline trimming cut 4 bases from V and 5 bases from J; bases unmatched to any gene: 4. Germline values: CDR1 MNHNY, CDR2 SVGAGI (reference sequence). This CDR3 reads CASSSGTVYGYTF. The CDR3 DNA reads TGTGCCAGCAGTTCCGGGACAGTTTATGGCTACACCTTC.

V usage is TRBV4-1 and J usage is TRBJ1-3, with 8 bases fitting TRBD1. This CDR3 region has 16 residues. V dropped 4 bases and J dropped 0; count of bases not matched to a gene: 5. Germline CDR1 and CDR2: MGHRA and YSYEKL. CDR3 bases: TGCGCCAGCAGCCTTGAACAGGGGGGCTCTGGAAACACCATATATTTT. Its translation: CASSLEQGGSGNTIYF.

The CDR3 region is CASSLYWGLTEQETQYF. The CDR3 DNA is TGTGCCAGCTCTCTATATTGGGGCTTAACGGAACAAGAGACCCAGTACTTC. The chain combines TRBV18 with TRBJ2-5; perhaps TRBD1 as D (5 bases). Germline CDR1 reads KGHSH; CDR2 reads LQKENI. This CDR3 region has 17 residues. Trimming removed 6 bases from V and 2 bases from J, with 22 bases in between.

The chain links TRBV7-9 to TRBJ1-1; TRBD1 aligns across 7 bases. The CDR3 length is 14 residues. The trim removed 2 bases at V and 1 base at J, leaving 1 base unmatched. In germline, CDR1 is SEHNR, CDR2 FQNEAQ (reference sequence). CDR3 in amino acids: CASSLRDRNTEAFF. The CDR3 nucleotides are TGTGCCAGCAGCTTACGGGACAGGAACACTGAAGCTTTCTTT.